The clone carrying this TCR beta chain has just a few counts. Its antigen is unidentified. RNA extraction was followed by reverse transcription into cDNA, which acted as the sequencing template. Assay: immunoSEQ multiplex PCR; the TCRdb copy retains only in-frame clones and omits some. Seen here are roughly 190,000 clones, roughly three fifths observed once, and the top ten hold roughly 3.3%. This sample was included in a study of CD8+ T cells in alopecia areata. Overall study: Treated patients were dosed with oral tofacitinib, taking 5 to 10 mg twice daily.

Stated treatment: oral pan-JAK inhibitor, 5-10 mg twice daily. This CDR3 is 15 amino acids long. Germline CDR1 is MDHEN and CDR2 is SYDVKM. V was clipped by 7 bases and J by 0 bases, with 10 bases between them. Study-level points and caveats: There were many expanded lesional clones persisting in scalp and blood during tofacitinib. Significant decreases in scalp clonality and expanded CD8+ clones followed tofacitinib treatment.

The sample was CD4+ T cells sorted from blood, taken at week 4, from a patient treated with tofacitinib. The receptor was derived from a human donor with alopecia areata. J is TRBJ2-6 and V is TRBV28, with unresolved D. The CDR3 loop is CASIEVSSGANVLTF. For the CDR3, the DNA is TGTGCCAGCATAGAAGTTAGCTCTGGGGCCAACGTCCTGACTTTC.